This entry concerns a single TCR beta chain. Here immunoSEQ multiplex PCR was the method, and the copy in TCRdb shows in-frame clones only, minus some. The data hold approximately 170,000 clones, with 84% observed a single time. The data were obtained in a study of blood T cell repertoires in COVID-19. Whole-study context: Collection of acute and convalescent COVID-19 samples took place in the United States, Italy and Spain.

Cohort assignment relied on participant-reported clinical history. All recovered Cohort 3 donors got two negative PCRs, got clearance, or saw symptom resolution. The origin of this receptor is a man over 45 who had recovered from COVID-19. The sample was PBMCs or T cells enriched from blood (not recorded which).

CDR3 DNA sequence: TGTGCCACCCGGACAGGGCCTGAAGCTTTCTTT. This encodes CATRTGPEAFF. V and J are TRBV19 and TRBJ1-1; TRBD1 agrees at 8 bases. The germline gives CDR1 LNHDA, CDR2 SQIVND (reference sequence). The junction had 4 bases not matched to a gene; V was cut back by 10 bases and J by 6 bases. The CDR3 extends over 11 amino acids. The whole variable domain, filled in from reference TRBV19 and TRBJ1-1, reads DGGITQSPKYLFRKEGQNVTLSCEQNLNHDAMYWYRQDPGQGLRLIYYSQIVNDFQKGDIAEGYSVSREKKESFPLTVTSAQKNPTAFYLCATRTGPEAFFGQGTRLTVV.